These T cell receptor beta chains were read from a single sample in a study of CD8 T cells in ankylosing spondylitis. Via MiXCR, TCRdb re-called the 5' RACE reads, giving one row per CDR3 protein. Among 69,000 or so distinct CDR3 sequences listed, over 4% were seen once. Sequences were obtained from blood, either unsorted or a sorted T cell fraction (not recorded which). The receptors were gathered from a male donor with ankylosing spondylitis or in good health (not recorded which). Both conserved end residues are part of each CDR3. D genes are given only for firm matches. Clone size is given for some rows only: seen once, a few or many times, or a class if the clone is expanded.

j_call v_call clone_size d_call cdr3_nt cdr3_aa
TRBJ2-5 TRBV2 many . TGTGCCAGCAGTGAAACGGGACCGGTCAGAGAGACCCAGTACTTC CASSETGPVRETQYF
TRBJ2-1 TRBV7-3 many . TGTGCCAGCAGCTTAGGGACTTCAGACAATGAGCAGTTCTTC CASSLGTSDNEQFF
TRBJ1-1 TRBV7-2 many . TGTGCCAGCACCTTTCGGGCATCGAACACTGAAGCTTTCTTT CASTFRASNTEAFF
TRBJ2-5 TRBV5-1 many . TGCGCCAGCAGCTTGGCCACTGCAGGTCGCCAAGAGACCCAGTACTTC CASSLATAGRQETQYF
TRBJ2-7 TRBV12-3/TRBV12-4 many . TGTGCCAGCAGTCTAGGGTCCCTGGGCGAGCAGTACTTC CASSLGSLGEQYF
TRBJ2-1 TRBV15 many . TGTGCCACCAGCAGAGTGCAGGGCCTCAATGAGCAGTTCTTC CATSRVQGLNEQFF
TRBJ2-1 TRBV5-1 many . TGCGCCAGCAGCTTAGCCGTCAGCGCTGGTTACAATGAGCAGTTCTTC CASSLAVSAGYNEQFF
TRBJ2-2 TRBV4-2 many TRBD2 TGTGCCAGCAGCCAAGACGGCCCCCCTAGCGGGGGGCCGAACACCGGGGAGCTGTTTTTT CASSQDGPPSGGPNTGELFF
TRBJ1-2 TRBV27 many TRBD1 TGTGCCAGCAGTTTGGCAGGGGGCTATGGCTACACCTTC CASSLAGGYGYTF
TRBJ1-3 TRBV7-2 many . TGTGCCAGCAGCTTAGCTTGGGGACCTGGAAACACCATATATTTT CASSLAWGPGNTIYF
TRBJ2-2 TRBV18 many . TGTGCCAGCTCACCACTTACAGTGAACACCGGGGAGCTGTTTTTT CASSPLTVNTGELFF
TRBJ2-7 TRBV7-9 . . TGTGCCAGCAGCTTAGCGACGGTAAACTACGAGCAGTACTTC CASSLATVNYEQYF
TRBJ2-1 TRBV15 many . TGTGCCACCAGCAGAGATCGACTCCCAGAGCAGTTCTTC CATSRDRLPEQFF
TRBJ1-5 TRBV7-2 few . TGTGCCAGCAGCCGCGACAGGAATCAGCCCCAGCATTTT CASSRDRNQPQHF
TRBJ2-7 TRBV28 many . TGTGCCAGCAGTTTAGGGGGGCAGGACGAGCAGTACTTC CASSLGGQDEQYF
TRBJ1-6 TRBV30 many . TGTGCCTGGAGTAAATCCGATTCACCCCTCCACTTT CAWSKSDSPLHF
TRBJ2-7 TRBV6-1 many TRBD1 TGTGCCAGCAGCCGGACAGGCTCCTACGAGCAGTACTTC CASSRTGSYEQYF
TRBJ2-7 TRBV6-1 many . TGTGCCAGCAGTGATGGGCGGTCCTACGAGCAGTACTTC CASSDGRSYEQYF
TRBJ2-3 TRBV5-6 many . TGTGCCAGCAGTCTGGATCCAGATACGCAGTATTTT CASSLDPDTQYF
TRBJ2-2 TRBV7-8 many TRBD2 TGTGCCAGCAGCTTAAGGACTAGCGGGGAGGACACCGGGGAGCTGTTTTTT CASSLRTSGEDTGELFF
TRBJ1-3 TRBV12-3/TRBV12-4 many . TGTGCCAGCAGTGATACAGGAACCTCCTCTGGAAACACCATATATTTT CASSDTGTSSGNTIYF
TRBJ1-4 TRBV19 many TRBD1 TGTGCCAGTACCTCCAGGACAGGGGCTACCAGCCTGTTTTTT CASTSRTGATSLFF
TRBJ1-5 TRBV5-1 many TRBD1 TGCGCCAGCAGCCCGACAGGGACCAATCAGCCCCAGCATTTT CASSPTGTNQPQHF
TRBJ2-1 TRBV7-8 many . TGTGCCAGCAGCCCCAGAGGTGAGCAGTTCTTC CASSPRGEQFF
TRBJ2-1 TRBV19 many TRBD2 TGTGCCAGTAGTACAACTAGCGGGGGGTCCAATGAGCAGTTCTTC CASSTTSGGSNEQFF
TRBJ1-4 TRBV7-2 many . TGTGCCAGCAGCTTCAGTACCTTCAATGAAAAACTGTTTTTT CASSFSTFNEKLFF
TRBJ2-1 TRBV7-3 many TRBD1 TGTGCCAGCAGCTTAACTGGACAGGTGAACAATGAGCAGTTCTTC CASSLTGQVNNEQFF
TRBJ2-2 TRBV27 many . TGTGCCAGCAGTTTATCGGTTACCGCCGAGCTGTTTTTT CASSLSVTAELFF
TRBJ2-4 TRBV25-1 once . TGTGCCAGCAGGGGCACCAAAAACATTCAGTACTTC CASRGTKNIQYF
TRBJ2-5 TRBV7-7 many . TGTGCCAGCAGCTTAACAGGAAACCAAGAGACCCAGTACTTC CASSLTGNQETQYF
TRBJ2-3 TRBV20-1 many . TGCAGTGCGGGGGGACTGGCGGCTAGCACAGATACGCAGTATTTT CSAGGLAASTDTQYF
TRBJ1-5 TRBV7-8 many . TGTGCCAGCACAATAGGGGTTAGGGGCAATCAGCCCCAGCATTTT CASTIGVRGNQPQHF
TRBJ2-7 TRBV2 many . TGTGCCAGCAGTGAATGGAGGGAGCAGTACTTC CASSEWREQYF
TRBJ2-2 TRBV20-1 many . TGCAGTGCCGGAGGGGGGATCGGGGAGCTGTTTTTT CSAGGGIGELFF
TRBJ2-5 TRBV2 many TRBD1 TGTGCCAGCAGTTGGGACAGGGCCGAGACCCAGTACTTC CASSWDRAETQYF
TRBJ2-2 TRBV29-1 many . TGCAGCGTTACGGGGGCCGGGGAGCTGTTTTTT CSVTGAGELFF
TRBJ2-3 TRBV5-6 many TRBD2 TGTGCCAGCAGCCCTTCGACTAGCGGGGGGCGGGATACGCAGTATTTT CASSPSTSGGRDTQYF
TRBJ1-1 TRBV5-1 many . TGCGCCAGCAGCTTGGCGTCAGCCCTGAACACTGAAGCTTTCTTT CASSLASALNTEAFF
TRBJ2-4 TRBV24-1 many TRBD1 TGTGCCACCAGTGGCCCCCCCTTTCCGGGACAGGACTTCAAAAACATTCAGTACTTC CATSGPPFPGQDFKNIQYF
TRBJ2-3 TRBV7-6 many . TGTGCCAGCAGCTTAAGGGGGATGACAGATACGCAGTATTTT CASSLRGMTDTQYF
TRBJ2-3 TRBV6-5 many TRBD2 TGTGCCACCCTGAGGACTAGCAATCCAGATACGCAGTATTTT CATLRTSNPDTQYF
TRBJ1-1 TRBV10-3 many . TGTGCCATCAGTGATGGAGAGAACACTGAAGCTTTCTTT CAISDGENTEAFF
TRBJ2-3 TRBV6-1 many TRBD1 TGTGCCAGCACCGGGACAGGGATAATACTAGGGGCAGATACGCAGTATTTT CASTGTGIILGADTQYF
TRBJ1-5 TRBV15 . TRBD1 TGTGCCACCAGCAAACCCCGGACAGGGACTCAGCCCCAGCATTTT CATSKPRTGTQPQHF
TRBJ2-3 TRBV14 many TRBD1 TGTGCCAGCAGCCCTCCACAGGGGGTGCGCACAGATACGCAGTATTTT CASSPPQGVRTDTQYF
TRBJ2-5 TRBV3-1 many TRBD2 TGTGCCAGCAGCCAAGATCGGCTAGCGGGGGGCGGGGAGACCCAGTACTTC CASSQDRLAGGGETQYF
TRBJ2-7 TRBV11-3 many TRBD2 TGTGCCAGCAGCCCCGGGACTACCAGGGAGCAGTACTTC CASSPGTTREQYF
TRBJ2-5 TRBV4-1 many . TGCGCCAGCAGCCAAAATTACGGGGGGCCCGGGGAAGAGACCCAGTACTTC CASSQNYGGPGEETQYF
TRBJ1-2 TRBV29-1 many . TGCAGCGCTGAAAGGGGGGGCTATGGCTACACCTTC CSAERGGYGYTF
TRBJ2-5 TRBV18 many . TGTGCCAGCTCACCATCGGCGCAGCGGGAGACCCAGTACTTC CASSPSAQRETQYF
TRBJ2-2 TRBV15 many TRBD1 TGTGCCACCAGCAGAGGAGGGACAGGCTGGGACACCGGGGAGCTGTTTTTT CATSRGGTGWDTGELFF
TRBJ2-7 TRBV20-1 many TRBD1 TGCAGTGCTAGAGACAGACAGGGGGCGCGCGAGCAGTACTTC CSARDRQGAREQYF
TRBJ2-1 TRBV12-3/TRBV12-4 many . TGTGCCAGCAGTTTGGCAGTTCTACACAATGAGCAGTTCTTC CASSLAVLHNEQFF
TRBJ2-7 TRBV27 many . TGTGCCAGCAGCCCCCATGTTCTATACGAGCAGTACTTC CASSPHVLYEQYF
TRBJ1-1 TRBV10-3 many . TGTGCCATCAGCCCGACCTACACTGAAGCTTTCTTT CAISPTYTEAFF
TRBJ2-7 TRBV4-2 medium-sized . TGTGCCAGCAGCCAAGCGGGTTTAACAGGGAGCGAGCAGTACTTC CASSQAGLTGSEQYF
TRBJ2-7 TRBV3-1 many TRBD1 TGTGCCAGCAGCCGTAGCCGGGACAGCCGATACGAGCAGTACTTC CASSRSRDSRYEQYF